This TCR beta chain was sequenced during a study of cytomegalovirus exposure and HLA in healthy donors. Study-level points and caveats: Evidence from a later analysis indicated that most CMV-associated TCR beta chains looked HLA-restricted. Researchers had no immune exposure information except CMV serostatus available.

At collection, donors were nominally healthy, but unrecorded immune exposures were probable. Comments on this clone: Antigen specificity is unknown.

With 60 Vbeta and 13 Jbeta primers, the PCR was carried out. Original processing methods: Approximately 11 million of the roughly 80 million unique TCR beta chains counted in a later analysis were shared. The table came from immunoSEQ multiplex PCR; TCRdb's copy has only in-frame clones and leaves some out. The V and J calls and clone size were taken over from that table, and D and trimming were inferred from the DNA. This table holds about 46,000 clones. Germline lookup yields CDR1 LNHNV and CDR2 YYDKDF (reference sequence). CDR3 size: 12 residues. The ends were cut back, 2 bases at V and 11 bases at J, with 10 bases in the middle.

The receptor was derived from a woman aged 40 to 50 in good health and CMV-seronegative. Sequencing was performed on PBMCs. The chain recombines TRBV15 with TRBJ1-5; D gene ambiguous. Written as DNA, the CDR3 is TGTGCCACCAGCAGAAGTACAGAATCCCAGCATTTT. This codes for CATSRSTESQHF.